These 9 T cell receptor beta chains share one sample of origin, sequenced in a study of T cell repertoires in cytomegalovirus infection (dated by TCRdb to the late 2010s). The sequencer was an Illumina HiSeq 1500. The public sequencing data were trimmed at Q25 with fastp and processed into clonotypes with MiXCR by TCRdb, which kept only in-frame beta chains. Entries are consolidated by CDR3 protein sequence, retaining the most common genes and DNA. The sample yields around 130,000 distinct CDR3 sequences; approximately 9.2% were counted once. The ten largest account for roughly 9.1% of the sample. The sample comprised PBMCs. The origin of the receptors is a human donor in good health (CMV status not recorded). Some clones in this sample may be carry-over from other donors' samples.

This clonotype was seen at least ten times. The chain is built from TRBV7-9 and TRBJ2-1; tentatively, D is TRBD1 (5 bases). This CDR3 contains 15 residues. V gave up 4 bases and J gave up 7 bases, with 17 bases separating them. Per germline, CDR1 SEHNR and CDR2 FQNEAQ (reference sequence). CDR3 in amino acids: CASSSFGGRVNEQFF. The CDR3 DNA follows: TGTGCCAGCAGCTCCTTTGGTGGCAGGGTTAATGAGCAGTTCTTC.

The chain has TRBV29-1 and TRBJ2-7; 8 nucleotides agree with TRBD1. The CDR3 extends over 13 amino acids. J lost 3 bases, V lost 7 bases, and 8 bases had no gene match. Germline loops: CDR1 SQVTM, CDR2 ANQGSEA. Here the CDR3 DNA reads TGCAGCGCCAGACAGGGGAATGACTACGAGCAGTACTTC. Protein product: CSARQGNDYEQYF.

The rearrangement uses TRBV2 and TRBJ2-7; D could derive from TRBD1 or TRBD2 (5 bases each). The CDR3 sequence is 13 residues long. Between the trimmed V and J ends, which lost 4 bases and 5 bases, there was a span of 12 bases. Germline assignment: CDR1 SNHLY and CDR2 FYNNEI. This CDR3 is CASSGNRGHEQYF. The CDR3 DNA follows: TGTGCCAGCAGTGGCAACCGGGGCCACGAGCAGTACTTC.

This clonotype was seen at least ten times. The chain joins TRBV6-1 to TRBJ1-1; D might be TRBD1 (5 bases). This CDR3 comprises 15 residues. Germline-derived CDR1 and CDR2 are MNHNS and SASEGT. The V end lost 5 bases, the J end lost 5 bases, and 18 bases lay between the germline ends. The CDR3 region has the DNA TGTGCCAGCAGTTTAGGGGCAGCGGGAGGTACTGAAGCTTTCTTT. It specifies CASSLGAAGGTEAFF.

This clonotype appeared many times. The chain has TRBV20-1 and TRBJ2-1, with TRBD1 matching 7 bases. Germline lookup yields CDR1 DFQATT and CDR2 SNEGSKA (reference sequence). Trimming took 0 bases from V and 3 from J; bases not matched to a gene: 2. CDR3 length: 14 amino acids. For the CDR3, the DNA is TGCAGTGCTAGAGATTGGGACAGCTACAATGAGCAGTTCTTC. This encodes CSARDWDSYNEQFF.

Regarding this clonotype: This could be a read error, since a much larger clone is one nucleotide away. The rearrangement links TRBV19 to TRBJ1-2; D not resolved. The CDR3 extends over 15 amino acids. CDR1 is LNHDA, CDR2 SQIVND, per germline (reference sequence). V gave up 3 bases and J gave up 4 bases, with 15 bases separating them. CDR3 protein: CASSIWPNPIYGYTF. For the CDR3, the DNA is TGTGCCAGTAGTATCTGGCCCAACCCAATCTATGGCTACACCTTC.

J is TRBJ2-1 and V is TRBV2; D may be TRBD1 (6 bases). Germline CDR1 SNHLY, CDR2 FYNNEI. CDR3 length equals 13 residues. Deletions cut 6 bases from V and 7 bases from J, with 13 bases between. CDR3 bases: TGTGCCAGCAGCATGACAGGAACAAATGAGCAGTTCTTC. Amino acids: CASSMTGTNEQFF.

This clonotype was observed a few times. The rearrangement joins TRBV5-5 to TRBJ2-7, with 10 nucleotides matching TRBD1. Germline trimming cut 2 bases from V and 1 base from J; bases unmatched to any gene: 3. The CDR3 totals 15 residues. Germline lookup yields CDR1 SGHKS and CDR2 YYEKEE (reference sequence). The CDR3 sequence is CASSFRDRGSYEQYF. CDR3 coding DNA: TGTGCCAGCAGCTTCCGGGACAGGGGTTCCTACGAGCAGTACTTC.

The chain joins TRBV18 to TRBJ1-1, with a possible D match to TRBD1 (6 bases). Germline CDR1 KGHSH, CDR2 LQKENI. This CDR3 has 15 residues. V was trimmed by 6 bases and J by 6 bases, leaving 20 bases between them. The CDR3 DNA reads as TGTGCCAGCTCGAACAACATAGGACAGAGTGCTGAAGCTTTCTTT. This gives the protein CASSNNIGQSAEAFF.